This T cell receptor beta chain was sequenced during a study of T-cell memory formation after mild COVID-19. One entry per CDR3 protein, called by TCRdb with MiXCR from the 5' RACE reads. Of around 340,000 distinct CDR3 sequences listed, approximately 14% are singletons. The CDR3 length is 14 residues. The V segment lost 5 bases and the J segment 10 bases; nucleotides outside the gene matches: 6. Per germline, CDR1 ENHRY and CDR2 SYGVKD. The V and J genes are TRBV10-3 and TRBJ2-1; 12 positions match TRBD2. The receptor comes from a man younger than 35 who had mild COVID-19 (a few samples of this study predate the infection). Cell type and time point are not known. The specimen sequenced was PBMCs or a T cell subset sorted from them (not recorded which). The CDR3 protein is CAISPGTSGREQFF. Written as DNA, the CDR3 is TGTGCCATCAGTCCGGGGACTAGCGGGCGCGAGCAGTTCTTC.